This TCR beta chain is drawn from a study of cytomegalovirus exposure and HLA in healthy donors. Germline assignment: CDR1 MGHDK and CDR2 SYGVNS. Trimming took 4 bases from V and 6 from J; bases not matched to a gene: 11. The CDR3 loop spans 17 amino acids. The study, taken as a whole, reports: Three CMV-associated chains proved CMV antigen-specific in vitro. Later analysis indicated greater clonal expansion among HLA-associated TCR beta chains than among equally common other chains.

With regard to this clone: Its antigen is not known.

This PCR relied on a set of 60 Vbeta primers and 13 Jbeta primers. Source study methods: Approximately 80 million unique TCR beta chains, roughly 11 million of them shared, were counted by a later analysis. Libraries were prepared by immunoSEQ multiplex PCR; TCRdb keeps only in-frame clonotypes and omits some of them. Clonal size and the V and J genes are those of that table, whereas D and trimming came from the DNA. The sample has approximately 180,000 clones; 84% are singletons. Specimen: PBMCs. The gene calls are TRBV25-1 and TRBJ1-6; 8 nucleotides align to TRBD1. The sequence derives from a girl aged 10 to 17 in good health and CMV-seropositive. The CDR3 protein is CASSVGTGTASNSPLHF. CDR3 coding DNA: TGTGCCAGCAGTGTCGGGACAGGAACAGCCTCTAATTCACCCCTCCACTTT.